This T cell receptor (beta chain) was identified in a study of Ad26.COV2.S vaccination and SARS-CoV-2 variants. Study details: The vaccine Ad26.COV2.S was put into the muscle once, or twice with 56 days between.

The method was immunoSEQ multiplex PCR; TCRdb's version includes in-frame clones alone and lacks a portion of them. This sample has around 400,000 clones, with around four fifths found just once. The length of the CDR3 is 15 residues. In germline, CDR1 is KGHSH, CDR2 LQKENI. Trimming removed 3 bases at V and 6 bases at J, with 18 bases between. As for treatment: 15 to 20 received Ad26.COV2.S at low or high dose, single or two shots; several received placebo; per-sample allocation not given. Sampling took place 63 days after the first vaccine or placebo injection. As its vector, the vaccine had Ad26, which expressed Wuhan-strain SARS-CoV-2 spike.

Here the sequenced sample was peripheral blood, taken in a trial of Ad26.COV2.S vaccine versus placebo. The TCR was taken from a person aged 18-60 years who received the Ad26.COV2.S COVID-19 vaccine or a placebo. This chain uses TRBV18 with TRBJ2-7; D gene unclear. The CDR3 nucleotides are TGTGCCAGCTCACCGGCCTTAGGGTCGTCGGGCGAGCAGTACTTC. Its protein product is CASSPALGSSGEQYF.